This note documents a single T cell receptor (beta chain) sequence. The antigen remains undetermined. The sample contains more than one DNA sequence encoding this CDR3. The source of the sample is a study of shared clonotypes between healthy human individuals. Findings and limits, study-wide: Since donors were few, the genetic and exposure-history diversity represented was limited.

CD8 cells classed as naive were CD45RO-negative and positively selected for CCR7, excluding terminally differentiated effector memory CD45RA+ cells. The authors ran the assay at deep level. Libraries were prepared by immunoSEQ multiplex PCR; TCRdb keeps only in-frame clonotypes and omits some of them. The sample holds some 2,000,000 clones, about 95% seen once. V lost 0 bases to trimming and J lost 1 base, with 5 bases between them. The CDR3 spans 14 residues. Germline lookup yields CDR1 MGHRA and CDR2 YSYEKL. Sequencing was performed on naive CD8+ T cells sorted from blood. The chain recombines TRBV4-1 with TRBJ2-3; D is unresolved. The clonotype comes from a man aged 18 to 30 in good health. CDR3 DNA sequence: TGCGCCAGCAGCCAAGAGACCGGCACAGATACGCAGTATTTT. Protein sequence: CASSQETGTDTQYF.